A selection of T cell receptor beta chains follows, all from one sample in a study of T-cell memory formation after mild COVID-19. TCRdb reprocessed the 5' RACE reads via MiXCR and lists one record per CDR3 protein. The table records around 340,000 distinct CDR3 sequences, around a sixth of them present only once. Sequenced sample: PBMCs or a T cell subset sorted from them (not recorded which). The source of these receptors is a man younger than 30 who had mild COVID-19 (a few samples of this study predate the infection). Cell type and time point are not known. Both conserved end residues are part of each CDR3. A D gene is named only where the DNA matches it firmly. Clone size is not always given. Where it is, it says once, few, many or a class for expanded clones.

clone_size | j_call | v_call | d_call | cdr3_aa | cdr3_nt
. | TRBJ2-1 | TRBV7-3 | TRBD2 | CASSLRYLAGDPSYNEQFF | TGTGCCAGCAGCTTAAGGTATCTAGCGGGGGACCCGTCCTACAATGAGCAGTTCTTC
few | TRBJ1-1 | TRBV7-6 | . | CASSPGVSTEAFF | TGTGCCAGCAGCCCGGGGGTGAGCACTGAAGCTTTCTTT
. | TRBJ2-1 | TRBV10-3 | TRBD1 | CAISVGQGGVNEQFF | TGTGCCATCAGTGTGGGACAGGGAGGCGTCAATGAGCAGTTCTTC
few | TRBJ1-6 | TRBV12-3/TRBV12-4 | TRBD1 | CASSLDRRSSYNSPLHF | TGTGCCAGCAGCCTGGACAGGAGGAGCTCCTATAATTCACCCCTCCACTTT
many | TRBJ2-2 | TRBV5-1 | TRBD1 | CASSRTGLMSGELFF | TGCGCCAGCAGTCGGACAGGGTTAATGTCCGGGGAGCTGTTTTTT
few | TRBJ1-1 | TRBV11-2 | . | CASSLGRGGDAFF | TGTGCCAGCAGCTTAGGCCGGGGAGGGGATGCTTTCTTT
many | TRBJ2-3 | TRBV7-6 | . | CASSLGGGTTDTQYF | TGTGCCAGCAGCTTAGGCGGGGGCACCACAGATACGCAGTATTTT
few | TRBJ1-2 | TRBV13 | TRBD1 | CASRSQGKSDYGYTF | TGTGCCAGCAGATCACAGGGGAAATCTGACTATGGCTACACCTTC
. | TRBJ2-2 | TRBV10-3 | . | CAVHGLGTVDTGELFF | TGTGCCGTTCACGGCTTGGGGACGGTCGACACCGGGGAGCTGTTTTTT
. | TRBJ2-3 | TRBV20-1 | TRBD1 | CSARPGTGGKDTQYF | TGCAGTGCTAGACCCGGGACAGGGGGCAAAGATACGCAGTATTTT
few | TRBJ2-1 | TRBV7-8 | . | CASSLYQTGGEQFF | TGTGCCAGCAGCTTGTACCAGACTGGAGGGGAGCAGTTCTTC
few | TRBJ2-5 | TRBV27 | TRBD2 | CASGRGGQETQYF | TGTGCCAGCGGACGGGGGGGCCAAGAGACCCAGTACTTC
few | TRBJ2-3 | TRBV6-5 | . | CASSYQYTDTQYF | TGTGCCAGCAGTTACCAGTATACAGATACGCAGTATTTT
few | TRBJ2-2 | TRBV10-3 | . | CAITSQRSASNTGELFF | TGTGCCATCACCTCTCAGAGGTCAGCTTCGAACACCGGGGAGCTGTTTTTT
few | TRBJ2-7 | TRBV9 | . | CASSVGGEVSYEQYF | TGTGCCAGCAGCGTAGGAGGGGAGGTCAGCTACGAGCAGTACTTC
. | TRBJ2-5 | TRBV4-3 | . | CASSQDFRETQYF | TGCGCCAGCAGCCAAGATTTTAGAGAGACCCAGTACTTC
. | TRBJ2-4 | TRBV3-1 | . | CASSLWVGPNIQYF | TGTGCCAGCAGCCTTTGGGTGGGGCCAAACATTCAGTACTTC
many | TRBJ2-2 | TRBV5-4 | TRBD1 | CASSLAGTGGAAGELFF | TGTGCCAGCAGCTTGGCAGGGACAGGGGGCGCGGCCGGGGAGCTGTTTTTT
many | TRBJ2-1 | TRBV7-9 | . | CASSPTRRVNEQFF | TGTGCCAGCAGCCCCACGCGGAGGGTTAATGAGCAGTTCTTC
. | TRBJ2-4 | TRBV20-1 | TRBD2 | CSARGGGENIQYF | TGCAGTGCTAGAGGCGGGGGAGAAAACATTCAGTACTTC
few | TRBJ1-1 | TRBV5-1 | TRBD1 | CASSQGAQGTEAFF | TGCGCCAGCAGCCAGGGGGCGCAAGGCACTGAAGCTTTCTTT
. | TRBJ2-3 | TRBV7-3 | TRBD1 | CASSGTGGSDTQYF | TGTGCCAGCAGCGGGACAGGGGGCTCAGATACGCAGTATTTT
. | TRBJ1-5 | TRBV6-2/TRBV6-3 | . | CASKGTVVHYQPQHF | TGTGCCAGCAAAGGAACAGTCGTACATTATCAGCCCCAGCATTTT
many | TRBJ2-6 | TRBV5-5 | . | CASSHARLAEANVLTF | TGTGCCAGCAGCCATGCCCGACTGGCAGAGGCCAACGTCCTGACTTTC
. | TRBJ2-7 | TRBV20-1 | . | CSASGTYEQYF | TGCAGTGCTAGTGGGACCTACGAGCAGTACTTC
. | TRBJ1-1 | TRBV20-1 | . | CSARPANTEAFF | TGCAGTGCTAGGCCGGCGAACACTGAAGCTTTCTTT
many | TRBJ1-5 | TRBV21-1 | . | CASWADGNQPQHF | .
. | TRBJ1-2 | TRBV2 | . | CASSAGPGATEGYTF | TGTGCCAGCAGTGCCGGCCCTGGAGCCACAGAAGGCTACACCTTC
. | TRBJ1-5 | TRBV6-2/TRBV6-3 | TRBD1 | CASSPDRDYQPQHF | TGTGCCAGCAGCCCGGACAGGGATTACCAGCCCCAGCATTTT
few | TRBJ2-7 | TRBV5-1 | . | CASSPPLRGASYEQYF | TGCGCCAGCAGCCCGCCCCTACGGGGGGCTTCCTACGAGCAGTACTTC
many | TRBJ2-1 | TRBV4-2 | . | CASTSQGGDRSVGEQFF | TGTGCCAGCACATCCCAGGGGGGGGACAGATCGGTAGGTGAGCAGTTCTTC
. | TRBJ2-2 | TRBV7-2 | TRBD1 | CASSRQGTGELFF | TGTGCCAGCAGCAGACAGGGTACCGGGGAGCTGTTTTTT
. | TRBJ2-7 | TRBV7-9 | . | CASSLHPRQISSYEQYF | TGTGCCAGCAGCTTGCACCCTCGACAGATCTCCTCCTACGAGCAGTACTTC
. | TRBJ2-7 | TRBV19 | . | CASSPRPREGEQYF | TGTGCCAGTAGTCCTCGGCCGAGGGAAGGCGAGCAGTACTTC
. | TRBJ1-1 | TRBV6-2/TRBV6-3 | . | CASLRWPNTEAFF | TGTGCCAGCCTGCGATGGCCAAACACTGAAGCTTTCTTT
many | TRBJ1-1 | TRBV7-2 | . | CASSLYNTEAFF | TGTGCCAGCAGCTTATACAACACTGAAGCTTTCTTT
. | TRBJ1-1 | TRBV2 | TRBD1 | CASRDNRGTEAFF | TGTGCCAGCAGAGACAACAGGGGAACTGAAGCTTTCTTT
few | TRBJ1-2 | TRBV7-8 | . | CASSWGPLYGYTF | TGTGCCAGCAGCTGGGGGCCGCTATATGGCTACACCTTC
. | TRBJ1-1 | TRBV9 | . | CASSAGLNTEAFF | TGTGCCAGCAGCGCCGGGTTGAACACTGAAGCTTTCTTT
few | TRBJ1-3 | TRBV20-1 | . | CSATQPSGNTIYF | TGCAGTGCTACCCAGCCCTCTGGAAACACCATATATTTT
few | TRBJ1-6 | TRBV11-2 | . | CASSLFNSPNSPLHF | TGTGCCAGCAGCTTATTTAACAGCCCTAATTCACCCCTCCACTTT
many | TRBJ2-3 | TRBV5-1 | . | CASSFGGSTDTQYF | TGCGCCAGCAGCTTCGGGGGCAGCACAGATACGCAGTATTTT
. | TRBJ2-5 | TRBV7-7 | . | CASSYTLGETQYF | TGTGCTAGCAGCTACACACTCGGGGAGACCCAGTACTTC
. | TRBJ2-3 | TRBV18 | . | CASSEGVPGADTQYF | TGTGCCAGCTCAGAAGGCGTCCCGGGAGCGGATACGCAGTATTTT
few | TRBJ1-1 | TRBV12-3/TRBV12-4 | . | CASSYPPMETAFF | TGTGCCAGCAGTTATCCCCCGATGGAAACGGCTTTCTTT
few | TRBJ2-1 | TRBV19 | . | CASSAGQSYNEQFF | TGTGCCAGTAGTGCGGGACAGTCCTACAATGAGCAGTTCTTC
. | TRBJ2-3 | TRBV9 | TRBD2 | CASSPPPGGPFRQDTQYF | TGTGCCAGCAGCCCACCTCCGGGGGGGCCCTTCCGACAAGATACGCAGTATTTT
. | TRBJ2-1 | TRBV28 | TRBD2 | CASSYGLAGHNEQFF | TGTGCCAGCAGCTACGGACTAGCGGGCCACAATGAGCAGTTCTTC
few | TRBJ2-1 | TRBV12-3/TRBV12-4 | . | CASSYTSSYNEQFF | TGTGCCAGCAGTTACACGAGCTCCTACAATGAACAGTTCTTC
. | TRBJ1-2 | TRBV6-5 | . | CASSYDPGAAGGYTF | TGTGCCAGCAGTTACGATCCGGGGGCAGCTGGTGGCTACACCTTC
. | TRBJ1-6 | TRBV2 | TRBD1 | CASSTGGEGSPLHF | TGTGCCAGCAGTACAGGGGGAGAGGGTTCACCCCTCCACTTT
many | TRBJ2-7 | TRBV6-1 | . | CASSEAADSAYEQYF | TGTGCCAGCAGTGAAGCGGCAGACAGCGCCTACGAGCAGTACTTC
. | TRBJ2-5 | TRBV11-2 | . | CASSLAGQGLLETQYF | TGTGCCAGCAGCTTAGCCGGACAGGGACTATTGGAGACCCAGTACTTC
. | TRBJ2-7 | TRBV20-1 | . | CSAPGGLPYEQYF | TGCAGTGCCCCGGGGGGCTTGCCCTACGAGCAGTACTTC
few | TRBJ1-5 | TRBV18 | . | CASSPDGLGQPQHF | TGTGCCAGCTCACCAGACGGGCTTGGGCAGCCCCAGCATTTT
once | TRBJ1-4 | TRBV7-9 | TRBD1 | CASSLSAGTGEEKLFF | TGTGCCAGCAGCTTAAGCGCCGGGACAGGGGAGGAAAAACTGTTTTTT
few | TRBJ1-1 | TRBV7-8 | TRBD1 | CASSMGQDNTEAFF | TGTGCCAGCAGCATGGGACAGGATAACACTGAAGCTTTCTTT
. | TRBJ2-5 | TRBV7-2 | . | CASSPGPPAKETQYF | TGTGCCAGCAGCCCCGGACCGCCAGCCAAAGAGACCCAGTACTTC
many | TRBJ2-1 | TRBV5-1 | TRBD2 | CASSLAISGGYTSYNEQFF | TGCGCCAGCAGCTTGGCCATCTCGGGGGGATATACCTCCTACAATGAGCAGTTCTTC